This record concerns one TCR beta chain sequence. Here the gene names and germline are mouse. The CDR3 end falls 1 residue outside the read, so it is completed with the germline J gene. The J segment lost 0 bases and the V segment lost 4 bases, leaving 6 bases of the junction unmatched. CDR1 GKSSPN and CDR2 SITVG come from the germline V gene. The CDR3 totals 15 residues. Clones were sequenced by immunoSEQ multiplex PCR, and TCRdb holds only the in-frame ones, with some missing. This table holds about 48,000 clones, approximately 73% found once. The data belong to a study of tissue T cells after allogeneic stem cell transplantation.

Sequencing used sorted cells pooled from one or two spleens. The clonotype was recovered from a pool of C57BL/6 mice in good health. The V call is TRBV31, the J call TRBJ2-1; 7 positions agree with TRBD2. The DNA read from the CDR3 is TGTGCCTGGACGACTGGGACTCATAACTATGCTGAGCAGTTC. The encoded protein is CAWTTGTHNYAEQF. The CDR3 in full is CAWTTGTHNYAEQFF.